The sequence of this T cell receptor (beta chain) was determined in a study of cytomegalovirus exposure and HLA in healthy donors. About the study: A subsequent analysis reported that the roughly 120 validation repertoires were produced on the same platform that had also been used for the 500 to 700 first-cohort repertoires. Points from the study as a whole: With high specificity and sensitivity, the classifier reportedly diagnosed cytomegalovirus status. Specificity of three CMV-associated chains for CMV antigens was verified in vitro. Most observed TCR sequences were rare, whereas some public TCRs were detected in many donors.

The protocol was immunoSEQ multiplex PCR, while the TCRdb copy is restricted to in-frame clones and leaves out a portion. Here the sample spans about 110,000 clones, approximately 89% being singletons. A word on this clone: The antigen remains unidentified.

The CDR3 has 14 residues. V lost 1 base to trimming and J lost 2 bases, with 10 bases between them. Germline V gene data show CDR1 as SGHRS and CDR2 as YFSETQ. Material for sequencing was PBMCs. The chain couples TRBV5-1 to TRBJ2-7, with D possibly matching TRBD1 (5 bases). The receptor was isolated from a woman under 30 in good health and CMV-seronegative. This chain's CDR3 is CASSLWGSAYEQYF. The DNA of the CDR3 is TGCGCCAGCAGCTTGTGGGGCAGCGCCTACGAGCAGTACTTC.